The TCR beta chain under discussion was sequenced for a study of T-cell reconstitution after alpha-beta-depleted transplantation in children. The germline V gene encodes CDR1 SGHRS and CDR2 YFSETQ. There are 16 residues in the CDR3. Trimming removed 1 base from V and 5 bases from J; junction bases left unmatched: 9. Unique molecular identifiers were used in preparing the TCRbeta library. TCRdb called the PCR reads again in MiXCR, with one record for every CDR3 protein. The data show roughly 350,000 distinct CDR3 sequences, with 10% seen just once and around 2.3% held by the top ten. The sample in question was PBMCs from the stem cell graft donor, obtained from the stem cell graft. V gene TRBV5-1 combines with J gene TRBJ2-5, with 9 nucleotides matching TRBD1. The receptor's source is a human donor who donated a stem cell graft to a child with acute lymphoblastic leukemia. The CDR3 DNA sequence: TGCGCCAGCAGCTTGTCCCCGGGACAGGGTGTTGAGACCCAGTACTTC. Amino acid sequence: CASSLSPGQGVETQYF.